These 28 T cell receptor beta chains originate from one sample sequenced in a study of blood T cell repertoires in COVID-19. Generated by immunoSEQ multiplex PCR, the TCRdb table keeps only in-frame clones and is missing some. The sample consists of approximately 33,000 clones, around 73% of them appearing once. The specimen was peripheral blood. The receptors originated from an older man with acute or convalescent COVID-19.

This clone has just one count. CDR3: CASSSSGRAQYF. The CDR3 nucleotides read TGTGCCAGCAGCAGCAGCGGGAGGGCCCAGTACTTC. The chain employs TRBV28 and TRBJ2-5, with 10 bases that match TRBD2. This CDR3 region has 12 residues. J was trimmed by 9 bases and V by 6 bases; bases with no gene match: 4. Looked up from germline, CDR1 is MDHEN and CDR2 is SYDVKM.

The V gene is TRBV6-2 or TRBV6-3, the J gene TRBJ2-5; TRBD2 matches 14 bases. CDR1 is MNHEY, CDR2 SVGEGT, per germline. The ends lost 4 bases at V and 4 bases at J; junction bases unmatched: 5. This CDR3 region has 16 residues. The CDR3 here is CASSSMGLAGVETQYF. The CDR3 DNA reads TGTGCCAGCAGTTCCATGGGACTAGCGGGGGTAGAGACCCAGTACTTC.

This sequence joins TRBV6-5 and TRBJ1-5, with D possibly TRBD1 on 5 matching bases. There are 15 residues in the CDR3. Germline V CDR1 and CDR2: MNHEY, SVGAGI. V was clipped by 2 bases and J by 1 base, with 9 bases between them. The CDR3 nucleotides read TGTGCCAGCAGTTACCAGAAGGGGAGCAATCAGCCCCAGCATTTT. It translates to CASSYQKGSNQPQHF.

The sample holds one count of this clone. The chain links TRBV10-2 to TRBJ2-7, with D perhaps matching TRBD1 (6 bases). CDR1 WSHSY and CDR2 SAAADI come from the germline V gene. The CDR3 contains 13 residues. Between the trimmed V and J ends, which lost 3 bases and 3 bases, there was a span of 9 bases. The CDR3 DNA is TGCGCCAGCAGTGAATACAGGGTCTACGAGCAGTACTTC. Encoded protein: CASSEYRVYEQYF.

The rearrangement uses TRBV29-1 and TRBJ2-3; D uncertain. This CDR3 contains 11 residues. Trimming removed 6 bases at V and 8 bases at J, with 12 bases between. The germline CDR1 and CDR2 sequences are SQVTM and ANQGSEA. In DNA form, the CDR3 reads TGCAGCGTCGACCCTACGGGTACGCAGTATTTT. Amino acids: CSVDPTGTQYF.

The rearrangement uses TRBV9 and TRBJ2-3, with a possible D match to TRBD2 (5 bases). V lost 0 bases to trimming and J lost 3 bases, with 11 bases between them. There are 15 residues in the CDR3. Looked up from germline, CDR1 is SGDLS and CDR2 is YYNGEE. The CDR3 DNA sequence: TGTGCCAGCAGCGTAGGAGGGCACCTGACAGATACGCAGTATTTT. Translation gives CASSVGGHLTDTQYF.

J is TRBJ2-5 and V is TRBV10-2; TRBD2 matches at 10 bases. This CDR3 is 16 amino acids long. The J segment lost 5 bases and the V segment lost 0 bases, leaving 6 bases of the junction unmatched. The germline V gene has CDR1 WSHSY and CDR2 SAAADI. CDR3 amino acids: CASSESASGRRETQYF. CDR3 sequence (DNA): TGCGCCAGCAGTGAGTCGGCTAGCGGGAGAAGGGAGACCCAGTACTTC.

For the CDR3, the DNA is TGTGCCAGCAGCCTAGGGACAGTCCAAGAGACCCAGTACTTC. Translation gives CASSLGTVQETQYF. The chain combines TRBV7-9 with TRBJ2-5, with 7 bases that match TRBD1. The CDR3 is made up of 14 amino acids. Germline CDR1 is SEHNR and CDR2 is FQNEAQ (reference sequence). Trimming took 5 bases from V and 1 from J; bases not matched to a gene: 4.

V gene TRBV29-1 combines with J gene TRBJ2-7; TRBD2 aligns across 10 bases. Germline assignment: CDR1 SQVTM and CDR2 ANQGSEA. The junction had 4 bases not matched to a gene; V was cut back by 5 bases and J by 0 bases. This CDR3 spans 14 amino acids. The DNA for the CDR3 is TGCAGCGTTAGGACTAGCGGAGGCTCCTACGAGCAGTACTTC. Translating gives CSVRTSGGSYEQYF.

This clone was found a few times. This sequence joins TRBV18 and TRBJ1-2; 7 bases line up with TRBD1. The CDR3 is made up of 15 amino acids. From germline, CDR1 is KGHSH and CDR2 LQKENI. Trimming removed 3 bases from V and 0 bases from J; junction bases left unmatched: 4. The DNA for the CDR3 is TGTGCCAGCTCACCTACCGGGACAGCTAACTATGGCTACACCTTC. This encodes CASSPTGTANYGYTF.

CDR3 loop: CAISAGGHGYTF. CDR3 coding DNA: TGTGCCATCAGTGCAGGGGGCCATGGCTACACCTTC. V and J are TRBV10-3 and TRBJ1-2; 8 nucleotides align to TRBD1. In germline, CDR1 is ENHRY, CDR2 SYGVKD. V shed 4 bases and J 6 bases; nucleotides not matched to a gene: 1. There are 12 residues in the CDR3.

This chain joins TRBV5-6 and TRBJ1-4; unclear D gene. The V gene's germline CDR1 is SGHDT and CDR2 YYEEEE. V dropped 2 bases and J dropped 3 bases, with 8 bases sitting between them. The CDR3 loop spans 14 amino acids. The CDR3 DNA reads as TGTGCCAGCAGCTTCGGTATTGCTAATGAAAAACTGTTTTTT. Translating it yields CASSFGIANEKLFF.

The chain is built from TRBV9 and TRBJ1-2, with TRBD1 identical over 11 bases. Germline values: CDR1 SGDLS, CDR2 YYNGEE. Trimming cost V 2 bases and J 1 base; bases outside gene matches: 7. The CDR3 totals 17 residues. The CDR3 loop reads CASSVEDRGRRNYGYTF. CDR3 DNA sequence: TGTGCCAGCAGCGTTGAGGACAGGGGGCGACGTAACTATGGCTACACCTTC.

V usage is TRBV29-1 and J usage is TRBJ2-7; D gene ambiguous. In germline, CDR1 is SQVTM, CDR2 ANQGSEA. V lost 6 bases and J 6 bases, leaving 12 bases between the germline ends. The CDR3 is made up of 11 amino acids. CDR3 residues: CSVAGVVEQYF. Written as DNA, the CDR3 is TGCAGCGTGGCTGGAGTTGTCGAGCAGTACTTC.

J is TRBJ1-4 and V is TRBV10-2, with a tentative D call TRBD1 (6 bases). The germline gives CDR1 WSHSY, CDR2 SAAADI. The germline V and J ends were trimmed by 0 bases and 5 bases, with 10 bases remaining between them. The CDR3 has 15 amino acids. CDR3 sequence reads: CASSESGRGNEKLFF. In DNA, the CDR3 is TGCGCCAGCAGTGAGTCGGGCAGGGGAAATGAAAAACTGTTTTTT.

The rearrangement links TRBV7-9 to TRBJ2-3; possibly TRBD1 for D (6 bases). The germline V and J ends were trimmed by 0 bases and 6 bases, with 10 bases remaining between them. The CDR3 spans 14 residues. Germline loops: CDR1 SEHNR, CDR2 FQNEAQ (reference sequence). The chain's CDR3 is CASSLAGTGDTQYF. The DNA of the CDR3 is TGTGCCAGCAGCTTAGCGGGAACAGGGGATACGCAGTATTTT.

V usage is TRBV19 and J usage is TRBJ1-1; 10 bases map to TRBD1. Germline V gene data show CDR1 as LNHDA and CDR2 as SQIVND (reference sequence). V lost 8 bases, J lost 1 base, and 13 bases stayed unmatched. The CDR3 covers 17 residues. The CDR3 DNA reads as TGTGCCAGTTCCCGGGACAGGGGAATCGCCAAGAACACTGAAGCTTTCTTT. Translated: CASSRDRGIAKNTEAFF.

Only one count was recorded for this clone. The chain links TRBV2 to TRBJ1-6, with D perhaps matching TRBD1 (6 bases). The CDR3 has 16 residues. V lost 5 bases and J 3 bases, leaving 14 bases between the germline ends. Germline V CDR1 and CDR2: SNHLY, FYNNEI. The CDR3: CASSPPVTGYNSPLHF. CDR3 DNA sequence: TGTGCCAGCAGTCCTCCAGTGACAGGCTATAATTCACCCCTCCACTTT.

In nucleotides, the CDR3 is TGTGCCAGCAGCTTAGTCCCTAGCGGGAGAGTTGCGGATACGCAGTATTTT. Translating gives CASSLVPSGRVADTQYF. The chain uses TRBV7-2 and TRBJ2-3; TRBD2 aligns across 10 bases. The trim removed 1 base at V and 6 bases at J, leaving 10 bases unmatched. From germline, CDR1 is SGHTA and CDR2 FQGNSA. The CDR3 runs 17 residues.

The chain carries TRBV30 and TRBJ2-3, with D possibly being TRBD1 (7 bases). Between the trimmed V and J ends, which lost 1 base and 5 bases, there was a span of 31 bases. CDR1 and CDR2 (germline): GTSNPN, SVGIG (reference sequence). The CDR3 is made up of 20 amino acids. For the CDR3, the DNA is TGTGCCTGGAGTGCTCTGCCGAAATTCTCCAGGGGGGCCAGGAAAGATACGCAGTATTTT. It codes for CAWSALPKFSRGARKDTQYF. Looking up the rest from reference TRBV30 and TRBJ2-3 gives the full variable domain: SQTIHQWPATLVQPVGSPLSLECTVEGTSNPNLYWYRQAAGRGLQLLFYSVGIGQISSEVPQNLSASRPQDRQFILSSKKLLLSDSGFYLCAWSALPKFSRGARKDTQYFGPGTRLTVL.

The chain couples TRBV6-4 to TRBJ1-5, with D possibly TRBD1 on 5 matching bases. CDR1 is MRHNA, CDR2 SNTAGT, per germline. Trimming pared 6 bases from V and 6 bases from J, leaving 12 bases between. The CDR3 is made up of 13 amino acids. Here the CDR3 reads CASSPGSGQPQHF. The CDR3 nucleotides are TGTGCCAGCAGCCCAGGGTCGGGTCAGCCCCAGCATTTT.

The rearrangement links TRBV18 to TRBJ1-4, with TRBD1 identical over 11 bases. The ends lost 4 bases at V and 5 bases at J; junction bases unmatched: 0. This CDR3 is built from 14 residues. The germline CDR1 and CDR2 sequences are KGHSH and LQKENI. CDR3 nucleotide sequence: TGTGCCAGCTCACGGGACAGGGGGAATGAAAAACTGTTTTTT. Translation gives CASSRDRGNEKLFF.

The rearrangement joins TRBV10-3 to TRBJ1-2; 9 bases line up with TRBD1. Trimming took 6 bases from V and 5 from J; bases not matched to a gene: 10. This CDR3 is built from 15 residues. Germline V lookup: CDR1 ENHRY, CDR2 SYGVKD. The CDR3 region has the DNA TGTGCCATCAGCGGGTCGTCGGGACAGGGTTATGGCTACACCTTC. Translated, it gives CAISGSSGQGYGYTF.

V usage is TRBV30 and J usage is TRBJ1-2; D is ambiguous. This CDR3 spans 13 amino acids. Germline V gene lookup returns CDR1 GTSNPN and CDR2 SVGIG (reference sequence). Trimming took 1 base from V and 3 from J, leaving 9 bases between them. In nucleotides, the CDR3 is TGTGCCTGGAGTGCTCGCGGGTACTATGGCTACACCTTC. Protein: CAWSARGYYGYTF. The variable domain in full, with the rest retrieved from reference TRBV30 and TRBJ1-2, is SQTIHQWPATLVQPVGSPLSLECTVEGTSNPNLYWYRQAAGRGLQLLFYSVGIGQISSEVPQNLSASRPQDRQFILSSKKLLLSDSGFYLCAWSARGYYGYTFGSGTRLTVV.

CDR3 sequence (DNA): TGCAGCGTGGGGGACAGGGGGCACGGTAATTCACCCCTCCACTTT. It specifies CSVGDRGHGNSPLHF. The V gene is TRBV29-1, the J gene TRBJ1-6; 12 bases map to TRBD1. V lost 6 bases and J lost 6; bases outside the gene matches: 6. The CDR3 covers 15 residues. Germline CDR1 and CDR2: SQVTM and ANQGSEA. Using reference TRBV29-1 and TRBJ1-6 for the parts outside the CDR3, the full variable domain is SAVISQKPSRDICQRGTSLTIQCQVDSQVTMMFWYRQQPGQSLTLIATANQGSEATYESGFVIDKFPISRPNLTFSTLTVSNMSPEDSSIYLCSVGDRGHGNSPLHFGNGTRLTVT.

The chain uses TRBV5-4 and TRBJ2-7; 8 positions match TRBD2. The CDR3 covers 15 residues. CDR1 is SGHNT, CDR2 YYREEE, per germline (reference sequence). V shed 4 bases and J 0 bases; nucleotides not matched to a gene: 6. Here the CDR3 DNA reads TGTGCCAGCAGCCGTAGCGGGAAGCCCTCCTACGAGCAGTACTTC. The encoded protein is CASSRSGKPSYEQYF.

This clone was observed once. This chain uses TRBV2 with TRBJ1-6, with 7 positions matching TRBD1. Germline CDR1 is SNHLY and CDR2 is FYNNEI. The CDR3 extends over 14 amino acids. Trimming took 6 bases from V and 6 from J; bases not matched to a gene: 5. The CDR3 DNA sequence: TGTGCCAGCAGGTCGACAGGGCCTAATTCACCCCTCCACTTT. It is translated as CASRSTGPNSPLHF.

V usage is TRBV12-3 or TRBV12-4 and J usage is TRBJ1-1, with D uncertain. V lost 3 bases and J lost 6, with 11 bases in between. The CDR3 is 13 amino acids. CDR3 amino acids: CASSLAGLPEAFF. The DNA of the CDR3 is TGTGCCAGCAGTTTGGCGGGATTGCCTGAAGCTTTCTTT.